The present TCR beta chain was sequenced within a study of T cells in Graves' hyperthyroidism and ophthalmopathy. Germline-derived CDR1 and CDR2 are SQVTM and ANQGSEA. This CDR3 is built from 14 residues. V was trimmed by 4 bases and J by 6 bases, leaving 15 bases between them. By share, this clonotype counts as medium-sized. As yet, its antigen is unknown. Patients counted as stable if ophthalmopathy did not develop within 18 months. Each diagnosis was grounded in clinical symptoms, serum thyroxine and TRAb, thyroid ultrasound, and orbital computed tomography. Study outcomes and limitations: Blood held most thyroid clonotypes expanded above 0.001 frequency.

Amplified regions were TCR beta CDR3 sequences from RNA transcripts. A first-round RT-PCR of the TCR CDR3 used the HTBI primer set. TCRdb re-analysed the multiplex PCR reads in MiXCR, keeping a single row per CDR3 protein. This table has roughly 24,000 distinct CDR3 sequences, under 55% appearing once. Sequences were obtained from blood. The receptor's source is a woman aged 25 to 45 with Graves' hyperthyroidism. The V call is TRBV29-1, the J call TRBJ1-4; D might be TRBD1 (5 bases). The CDR3 sequence is CSVVSGTGDEKLFF. The CDR3 DNA sequence: TGCAGCGTTGTTTCGGGGACGGGGGATGAAAAACTGTTTTTT.